One and the same sample provided the 22 T cell receptor beta chains below, sequenced in a study of response to subunit inactivated influenza vaccine. From the RT-PCR reads, TCRdb called clonotypes with MiXCR, one entry per CDR3 protein. In the table there are about 310,000 distinct CDR3 sequences, about a fifth of which are singletons. The material was PBMCs from blood, obtained 21 months after vaccination. The origin of the receptors is a man aged 50-75 years who received an inactivated influenza vaccine.

This clonotype was seen a few times. The chain joins TRBV6-5 to TRBJ2-7; a possible D gene is TRBD2 (6 bases). Trimming left V 2 bases short and J 3 bases short, with 23 bases between. Germline V gene data show CDR1 as MNHEY and CDR2 as SVGAGI. CDR3 size: 18 residues. CDR3 in DNA: TGTGCCAGCAGTTACCCCGTGTCGTCGGTAGCGGCTCACTACGAGCAGTACTTC. It specifies CASSYPVSSVAAHYEQYF.

This clonotype turned up a few times. The chain joins TRBV20-1 to TRBJ1-4; 7 bases agree with TRBD1. With V trimmed by 6 bases and J by 8 bases, 12 bases remained unmatched. The CDR3 runs to 14 residues. Germline CDR1 DFQATT, CDR2 SNEGSKA (reference sequence). CDR3 region: CSAPDRERSEKLFF. The CDR3 nucleotides read TGCAGTGCCCCCGACAGGGAAAGGAGCGAAAAACTGTTTTTT.

This sequence joins TRBV12-3 or TRBV12-4 and TRBJ2-1, with TRBD1 as a possible D gene (5 bases). This CDR3 is built from 19 residues. V shed 5 bases and J shed 0 bases, with 23 bases lying between them. Here the CDR3 reads CASSPLTLGRPNSYNEQFF. CDR3 nucleotide sequence: TGTGCCAGCAGTCCTTTAACCTTGGGGCGACCGAACTCCTACAATGAGCAGTTCTTC.

The chain couples TRBV7-2 to TRBJ1-4, with D hard to call. Germline-derived CDR1 and CDR2 are SGHTA and FQGNSA. This CDR3 comprises 15 residues. The V end was cut by 6 bases, the J end by 3 bases, with 14 bases between. The CDR3 spells CASSWRAAANEKLFF. The CDR3 region has the DNA TGTGCCAGCAGTTGGCGGGCGGCGGCTAATGAAAAACTGTTTTTT.

This chain connects TRBV7-2 to TRBJ1-4; D might be TRBD1 (5 bases). The CDR3 runs to 13 residues. CDR1 is SGHTA, CDR2 FQGNSA, per germline. Deletions cut 5 bases from V and 7 bases from J, with 11 bases between. In DNA, the CDR3 is TGTGCCAGCAGCCAAAAGACAGCTGAAAAACTGTTTTTT. It translates to CASSQKTAEKLFF.

The V call is TRBV5-5, the J call TRBJ1-1, with a tentative D call TRBD1 (5 bases). The CDR3 is 16 residues long. CDR1 and CDR2 (germline): SGHKS, YYEKEE (reference sequence). The V and J ends lost 0 bases and 2 bases respectively, with 14 bases between them. The CDR3 region has the DNA TGTGCCAGCAGCTTGGCTGGTTCAGGGTTTAACACTGAAGCTTTCTTT. This gives the protein CASSLAGSGFNTEAFF.

This chain links TRBV6-1 with TRBJ1-1; tentative D call: TRBD1 (5 bases). V was cut by 6 bases and J by 0 bases, with 11 bases left in between. In germline, CDR1 is MNHNS, CDR2 SASEGT. CDR3 length equals 14 residues. CDR3 DNA sequence: TGTGCCAGCAGCACTTGGGGGTTGAACACTGAAGCTTTCTTT. Its translation: CASSTWGLNTEAFF.

V usage is TRBV4-3 and J usage is TRBJ2-3; 7 bases are a match to TRBD1. V lost 0 bases and J lost 6; bases outside the gene matches: 12. Looked up from germline, CDR1 is LGHNA and CDR2 is YSLEER. The CDR3 has 17 residues. CDR3 loop: CASSQDLGMIGGDTQYF. In DNA, the CDR3 is TGCGCCAGCAGCCAAGATTTGGGGATGATAGGGGGCGATACGCAGTATTTT.

The rearrangement links TRBV12-3 or TRBV12-4 to TRBJ2-3; a possible D gene is TRBD2 (6 bases). Trimming stripped 3 bases from V and 1 base from J, with 8 bases between. The CDR3 has 14 residues. The CDR3 region has the DNA TGTGCCAGCAGTTTGGTAGCGGGCACAGATACGCAGTATTTT. Translated: CASSLVAGTDTQYF.

This clonotype was recorded a few times. The chain has TRBV11-2 and TRBJ2-7; D assignment may be TRBD1 or TRBD2 (5 bases each). This CDR3 has 18 amino acids. Per the germline V gene, CDR1 is SGHAT and CDR2 is FQNNGV. V lost 5 bases, J lost 1 base, and 24 bases lay in between. In nucleotides, the CDR3 is TGTGCCAGCAGCCCCAATATGGGACCCCTCTTGAGGTCCTACGAGCAGTACTTC. Its protein is CASSPNMGPLLRSYEQYF. Variable domain in full (rest from reference TRBV11-2 and TRBJ2-7): EAGVAQSPRYKIIEKRQSVAFWCNPISGHATLYWYQQILGQGPKLLIQFQNNGVVDDSQLPKDRFSAERLKGVDSTLKIQPAKLEDSAVYLCASSPNMGPLLRSYEQYFGPGTRLTVT.

The V call is TRBV12-3 or TRBV12-4, the J call TRBJ1-1; D is unclear. This CDR3 comprises 13 residues. The V end was cut by 9 bases, the J end by 1 base, with 12 bases between. The CDR3 nucleotides read TGTGCCAGTCAGAACCAGGCGAACACTGAAGCTTTCTTT. Encoded protein: CASQNQANTEAFF.

This clonotype was seen more than once but under ten times. The chain recombines TRBV19 with TRBJ1-2, with D tentatively TRBD1 (5 bases). Trimming took off 3 bases at V and 2 bases at J, with 13 bases between the two ends. Germline-derived CDR1 and CDR2 are LNHDA and SQIVND (reference sequence). The CDR3 is 15 residues long. Written as DNA, the CDR3 is TGTGCCAGTAGTATTGGGGGAACGGGGAACTATGGCTACACCTTC. Translation gives CASSIGGTGNYGYTF. The whole variable domain, remainder taken from reference TRBV19 and TRBJ1-2, is DGGITQSPKYLFRKEGQNVTLSCEQNLNHDAMYWYRQDPGQGLRLIYYSQIVNDFQKGDIAEGYSVSREKKESFPLTVTSAQKNPTAFYLCASSIGGTGNYGYTFGSGTRLTVV.

This clonotype turned up a few times. This sequence joins TRBV5-1 and TRBJ2-3, with D possibly being TRBD1 (6 bases). The CDR3 is 14 residues long. Germline V gene sequence: CDR1 SGHRS, CDR2 YFSETQ. Trimming removed 4 bases from V and 3 bases from J, with 12 bases in between. The CDR3 nucleotides read TGCGCCAGCAGCGAGAAACAGGGAACAGATACGCAGTATTTT. Encoded protein: CASSEKQGTDTQYF.

The chain has TRBV4-3 and TRBJ2-3, with 8 bases matching TRBD1. CDR3 size: 14 residues. Per germline, CDR1 LGHNA and CDR2 YSLEER. V shed 0 bases and J 8 bases; nucleotides not matched to a gene: 4. The DNA of the CDR3 is TGCGCCAGCAGCCAAGAGAGAACAGGGGGTACGCAGTATTTT. Its translation: CASSQERTGGTQYF.

V usage is TRBV27 and J usage is TRBJ1-5; tentative D call: TRBD1 (5 bases). The CDR3 has 13 residues. The germline V gene encodes CDR1 MNHEY and CDR2 SMNVEV (reference sequence). V lost 7 bases, J lost 5 bases, and 12 bases lay in between. In DNA, the CDR3 is TGTGCCAGCAAAACGGGAGGGGATCAGCCCCAGCATTTT. Translated: CASKTGGDQPQHF.

This clonotype was counted between two and nine times. The J gene is TRBJ1-3, the V gene TRBV5-6; TRBD1 aligns across 7 bases. Per germline, CDR1 SGHDT and CDR2 YYEEEE. The CDR3 totals 19 residues. Losses at the gene ends were 4 bases for V and 2 bases for J; bases not matched to a gene: 18. This chain's CDR3 is CASSPNVRGARDPGNTIYF. The CDR3 DNA reads TGTGCCAGCAGCCCCAACGTCAGGGGGGCGCGGGATCCTGGAAACACCATATATTTT.

This clonotype has at least ten counts. The chain is built from TRBV6-2 or TRBV6-3 and TRBJ1-2; D not certain. Germline V gives CDR1 MNHEY, CDR2 SVGEGT. This CDR3 region has 15 residues. Trimming shortened V by 8 bases and J by 1 base, and 17 bases separated the two germline ends. CDR3 nucleotides: TGTGCCAGCGTCGCGGCGCCGCCCCGTAACTATGGCTACACCTTC. It is translated as CASVAAPPRNYGYTF.

CDR3 in DNA: TGTGCCAGCAGATCACGTAGCGGGGCCTACACCGGGGAGCTGTTTTTT. Protein: CASRSRSGAYTGELFF. The chain couples TRBV6-2 or TRBV6-3 to TRBJ2-2, with 8 bases identical to TRBD2. The germline V gene has CDR1 MNHEY and CDR2 SVGEGT. This CDR3 contains 16 residues. The V segment lost 6 bases and the J segment 3 bases; nucleotides outside the gene matches: 9.

The genes are TRBV19 and TRBJ2-2; D gene unclear. The CDR3 contains 14 residues. Germline CDR1 and CDR2: LNHDA and SQIVND (reference sequence). V dropped 3 bases and J dropped 1 base, with 6 bases sitting between them. Here the CDR3 DNA reads TGTGCCAGTAGTATCGGCGGGAACACCGGGGAGCTGTTTTTT. Amino acids: CASSIGGNTGELFF.

This chain connects TRBV12-3 or TRBV12-4 to TRBJ1-5; no clear D gene. Trimming left V 5 bases short and J 0 bases short, with 14 bases between. The CDR3 extends over 16 amino acids. CDR3: CASSPTGANSNQPQHF. The CDR3 DNA sequence: TGTGCCAGCAGTCCCACCGGAGCTAATAGCAATCAGCCCCAGCATTTT.

This clonotype showed up just a few times. The CDR3 sequence is CSARVGSQPQHF. CDR3 DNA: TGCAGTGCTAGAGTTGGGTCGCAGCCCCAGCATTTT. The chain combines TRBV20-1 with TRBJ1-5; unclear D gene. Germline-derived CDR1 and CDR2 are DFQATT and SNEGSKA (reference sequence). The V end was cut by 1 base, the J end by 7 bases, with 8 bases between. This CDR3 contains 12 residues.

V usage is TRBV7-2 and J usage is TRBJ1-1; tentatively, D is TRBD1 (5 bases). Germline V gene data show CDR1 as SGHTA and CDR2 as FQGNSA. The CDR3 runs to 15 residues. Deletions cut 1 base from V and 5 bases from J, with 14 bases between. The CDR3 region has the DNA TGTGCCAGCAGCTTAGTTTCGTCAGGGCTTACTGAAGCTTTCTTT. The encoded protein is CASSLVSSGLTEAFF. Full variable domain (outside the CDR3, taken from reference TRBV7-2 and TRBJ1-1): GAGVSQSPSNKVTEKGKDVELRCDPISGHTALYWYRQSLGQGLEFLIYFQGNSAPDKSGLPSDRFSAERTGGSVSTLTIQRTQQEDSAVYLCASSLVSSGLTEAFFGQGTRLTVV.